This T cell receptor (beta chain) is drawn from a study of human T cells and chemical hapten exposure. Overall study context: TCR yields per sample varied mostly from small pooled library volume differences. Study-wide findings and caveats: Counts of TCRs above 1 in 1000 frequency stayed unchanged with DPC sensitization.

This clonotype was detected many times. The antigen is undetermined. Documented time point: healthy volunteer bleed at 6 weeks. Unseparated into fractions, whole blood served as the source from which total RNA was extracted. The library tagged each cDNA molecule with unique molecular identifiers. Original analysis: A per-sample median of 95,638 TCRs was observed, with a range of about 20,000 to 750,000. From the RACE reads, TCRdb called clonotypes with MiXCR, one entry per CDR3 protein. The V and J calls reflect TCRdb's pipeline rather than the authors' work. The data show fewer than 85,000 distinct CDR3 sequences, over 6.5% seen once. The source is a female donor in good health. Some clones in this sample may be carry-over from other donors' samples. Sample: whole blood.

The CDR3, as DNA: TGTGCCAGCAGTCCTCAGACAGGGTATAATGAAAAACTGTTTTTT. Translated: CASSPQTGYNEKLFF. V and J are TRBV7-2 and TRBJ1-4; 7 positions match TRBD1. The CDR3 length is 15 residues. CDR1 is SGHTA and CDR2 is FQGNSA in the germline V gene. Trimming at V came to 6 bases and at J to 4 bases, leaving 8 bases not matched to a gene.